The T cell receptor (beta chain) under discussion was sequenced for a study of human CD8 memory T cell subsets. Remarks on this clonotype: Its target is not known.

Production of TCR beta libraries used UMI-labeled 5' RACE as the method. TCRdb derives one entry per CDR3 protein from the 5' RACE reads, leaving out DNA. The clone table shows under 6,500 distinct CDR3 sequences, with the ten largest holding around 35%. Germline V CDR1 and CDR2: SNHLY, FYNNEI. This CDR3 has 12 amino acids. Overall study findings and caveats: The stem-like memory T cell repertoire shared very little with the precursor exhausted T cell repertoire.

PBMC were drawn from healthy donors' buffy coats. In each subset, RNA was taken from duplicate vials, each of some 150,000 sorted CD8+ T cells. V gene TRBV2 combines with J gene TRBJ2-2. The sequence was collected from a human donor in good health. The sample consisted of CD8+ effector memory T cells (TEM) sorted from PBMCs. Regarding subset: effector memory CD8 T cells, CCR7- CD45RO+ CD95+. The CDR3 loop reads CASSRNTGELFF.